A single sample is the source of the 30 T cell receptor beta chains below, sequenced in a study of T cell responses to AZD1222 COVID-19 vaccine. TCRdb keeps only in-frame clones here, not all; method: immunoSEQ multiplex PCR. Of around 250,000 clones listed, more than 80% are singletons. This specimen was peripheral blood, taken on day 0 of AZD1222 vaccination. The receptors stem from an adult in good health.

V gene TRBV5-1 combines with J gene TRBJ2-2; the D is unclear. Per the germline V gene, CDR1 is SGHRS and CDR2 is YFSETQ. The CDR3 has 14 amino acids. V lost 4 bases and J 2 bases, leaving 9 bases between the germline ends. CDR3 bases: TGCGCCAGCAGCCAGACACTTAACACCGGGGAGCTGTTTTTT. Translating gives CASSQTLNTGELFF.

The rearrangement uses TRBV15 and TRBJ2-3; D is undetermined. Germline V gives CDR1 LNHNV, CDR2 YYDKDF (reference sequence). V lost 3 bases and J lost 6, with 10 bases in between. The CDR3 has 13 amino acids. This CDR3 reads CATSRSKRDTQYF. In DNA, the CDR3 is TGTGCCACCAGCAGGTCAAAGAGGGATACGCAGTATTTT.

V and J are TRBV20-1 and TRBJ2-7; D possibly uses TRBD1 or TRBD2 (5 bases each). Germline V gives CDR1 DFQATT, CDR2 SNEGSKA (reference sequence). The CDR3 extends over 11 amino acids. V was cut by 6 bases and J by 7 bases, with 13 bases left in between. In DNA form, the CDR3 reads TGCAGTGCACCGGGGCGAGGGGAGCAGTACTTC. Its translation is CSAPGRGEQYF.

The chain couples TRBV24-1 to TRBJ2-7, with 9 bases that match TRBD1. This CDR3 comprises 15 residues. V shed 3 bases and J 4 bases; nucleotides not matched to a gene: 6. Germline CDR1 is KGHDR and CDR2 is SFDVKD. The CDR3 bases are TGTGCCACCAGTGATCCCGGGACAGGGAGGTACGAGCAGTACTTC. Encoded protein: CATSDPGTGRYEQYF.

The DNA for the CDR3 is TGTGCCAGCAGCCCGGACGGGAACTATGGCTACACCTTC. This codes for CASSPDGNYGYTF. The rearrangement joins TRBV7-8 to TRBJ1-2; no reliable D call. The CDR3 totals 13 residues. Trimming pared 5 bases from V and 2 bases from J, leaving 9 bases between. Germline V gives CDR1 SGHVS, CDR2 FQNEAQ.

Regarding this clone: The same CDR3 can be traced to other DNA sequences in this sample. CDR3 sequence: CASSLATDTQYF. The CDR3 bases are TGTGCCAGCAGCTTAGCCACAGATACGCAGTATTTT. The chain couples TRBV7-9 to TRBJ2-3, with D uncertain. CDR1 is SEHNR and CDR2 is FQNEAQ in the germline V gene (reference sequence). CDR3 length: 12 amino acids. V was clipped by 0 bases and J by 2 bases, with 0 bases between them.

The gene calls are TRBV6-4 and TRBJ2-7; perhaps TRBD2 as D (6 bases). CDR1 MRHNA and CDR2 SNTAGT come from the germline V gene. This CDR3 is built from 15 residues. Between the trimmed V and J ends, which lost 3 bases and 3 bases, there was a span of 15 bases. CDR3 residues: CASSELAVRGYEQYF. DNA for the CDR3: TGTGCCAGCAGTGAACTAGCTGTTAGGGGCTACGAGCAGTACTTC.

This rearrangement joins TRBV5-1 to TRBJ2-1, with TRBD2 matching 11 bases. The CDR3 consists of 14 residues. CDR1 SGHRS and CDR2 YFSETQ come from the germline V gene. V lost 4 bases to trimming and J lost 7 bases; unmatched junction nucleotides: 4. The CDR3 loop is CASSPGTSGNEQFF. Written as DNA, the CDR3 is TGCGCCAGCAGCCCTGGGACTAGCGGTAATGAGCAGTTCTTC.

The V gene is TRBV6-1, the J gene TRBJ2-2, with 9 nucleotides matching TRBD2. The V gene end was trimmed by 0 bases and the J gene end by 7 bases; junction bases not matched to a gene: 9. Germline CDR1 reads MNHNS; CDR2 reads SASEGT. The CDR3 sequence is 17 residues long. In nucleotides, the CDR3 is TGTGCCAGCAGTGAAGCGCGCGGGAGGGCCAGGGTCGGGGAGCTGTTTTTT. Protein: CASSEARGRARVGELFF.

This clone occurred once. The rearrangement uses TRBV7-8 and TRBJ1-2; D not resolved. The CDR3 consists of 13 residues. CDR1 and CDR2 from the germline V gene are SGHVS and FQNEAQ. V lost 2 bases, J lost 4 bases, and 8 bases lay in between. The CDR3 DNA is TGTGCCAGCAGCTTAACTGAATTCTATGGCTACACCTTC. Translating it yields CASSLTEFYGYTF.

This clone was recorded only once. The chain links TRBV7-7 to TRBJ2-7; D call uncertain. CDR3 length equals 13 residues. The V and J ends lost 0 bases and 4 bases respectively, with 7 bases between them. CDR1 is SSHAT and CDR2 is FNYEAQ in the germline V gene (reference sequence). CDR3 nucleotides: TGTGCCAGCAGCTTAGCCCTCGGTTACGAGCAGTACTTC. Its protein product is CASSLALGYEQYF.

The chain recombines TRBV30 with TRBJ2-7; D uncertain. CDR1 and CDR2 (germline): GTSNPN, SVGIG (reference sequence). The CDR3 spans 13 residues. Trimming stripped 0 bases from V and 7 bases from J, with 13 bases between. In DNA, the CDR3 is TGTGCCTGGAGTGTTAGTTCTCGTGTTGAGCAGTACTTC. This codes for CAWSVSSRVEQYF. Filled out from reference TRBV30 and TRBJ2-7, the complete variable domain reads SQTIHQWPATLVQPVGSPLSLECTVEGTSNPNLYWYRQAAGRGLQLLFYSVGIGQISSEVPQNLSASRPQDRQFILSSKKLLLSDSGFYLCAWSVSSRVEQYFGPGTRLTVT.

The rearrangement uses TRBV7-6 and TRBJ2-3; D may be TRBD2 (5 bases). Trimming removed 5 bases from V and 4 bases from J, with 19 bases in between. Germline lookup yields CDR1 SGHVS and CDR2 FNYEAQ. The CDR3 sequence is 16 residues long. DNA of the CDR3: TGTGCCAGCAGCCCCCACACGGGGAGTTTGGCAGATACGCAGTATTTT. Its translation is CASSPHTGSLADTQYF. The full variable domain, completed using reference TRBV7-6 and TRBJ2-3, is GAGVSQSPRYKVTKRGQDVALRCDPISGHVSLYWYRQALGQGPEFLTYFNYEAQQDKSGLPNDRFSAERPEGSISTLTIQRTEQRDSAMYRCASSPHTGSLADTQYFGPGTRLTVL.

The CDR3 loop is CASSPRGGRGAGELFF. The DNA of the CDR3 is TGTGCCAGCAGCCCCCGGGGCGGGAGAGGAGCCGGGGAGCTGTTTTTT. The chain has TRBV5-4 and TRBJ2-2; 7 bases map to TRBD2. The V gene's germline CDR1 is SGHNT and CDR2 YYREEE (reference sequence). The junction had 12 bases not matched to a gene; V was cut back by 4 bases and J by 6 bases. This CDR3 contains 16 residues.

The chain links TRBV6-5 to TRBJ2-7; D gene uncertain. Germline V gene data show CDR1 as MNHEY and CDR2 as SVGAGI. CDR3 length: 12 residues. V was clipped by 7 bases and J by 6 bases, with 13 bases between them. CDR3 in DNA: TGTGCCAGCACGGGCAGCTTGGGCGAGCAGTACTTC. Protein sequence: CASTGSLGEQYF.

The rearrangement uses TRBV2 and TRBJ2-7, with a possible D match to TRBD2 (5 bases). The CDR3 is 15 residues long. V was cut by 4 bases and J by 0 bases, with 13 bases left in between. The germline gives CDR1 SNHLY, CDR2 FYNNEI. This chain's CDR3 is CASSVKGTSSYEQYF. The CDR3 DNA follows: TGTGCCAGCAGTGTTAAGGGTACTAGCTCCTACGAGCAGTACTTC. The entire variable domain, with the rest obtained from reference TRBV2 and TRBJ2-7, is as follows: EPEVTQTPSHQVTQMGQEVILRCVPISNHLYFYWYRQILGQKVEFLVSFYNNEISEKSEIFDDQFSVERPDGSNFTLKIRSTKLEDSAMYFCASSVKGTSSYEQYFGPGTRLTVT.

The chain links TRBV5-5 to TRBJ2-2; tentative D call: TRBD1 (5 bases). The CDR3 loop spans 15 amino acids. Germline V gives CDR1 SGHKS, CDR2 YYEKEE (reference sequence). The ends were cut back, 4 bases at V and 4 bases at J, with 14 bases in the middle. The CDR3 loop is CASSLGRSITGELFF. The CDR3 DNA follows: TGTGCCAGCAGCCTGGGGCGGTCGATCACCGGGGAGCTGTTTTTT.

This rearrangement joins TRBV5-1 to TRBJ2-3; D remains ambiguous. Germline V gene data show CDR1 as SGHRS and CDR2 as YFSETQ. V lost 6 bases and J lost 0, with 11 bases in between. The CDR3 runs 14 residues. Here the CDR3 reads CASKRGLSTDTQYF. The CDR3 DNA reads TGCGCCAGCAAAAGAGGTCTTAGCACAGATACGCAGTATTTT.

This clone was seen a single time. J is TRBJ2-7 and V is TRBV7-9; no firm D call. Trimming removed 3 bases from V and 4 bases from J, with 10 bases in between. CDR3 length: 13 amino acids. The germline gives CDR1 SEHNR, CDR2 FQNEAQ (reference sequence). This chain's CDR3 is CASSFNFGYEQYF. The CDR3 DNA reads TGTGCCAGCAGCTTCAACTTTGGATACGAGCAGTACTTC. The whole variable domain, filled in from reference TRBV7-9 and TRBJ2-7, reads DTGVSQNPRHKITKRGQNVTFRCDPISEHNRLYWYRQTLGQGPEFLTYFQNEAQLEKSRLLSDRFSAERPKGSFSTLEIQRTEQGDSAMYLCASSFNFGYEQYFGPGTRLTVT.

This rearrangement joins TRBV5-3 to TRBJ2-7; no definite D call. TRBV5-3 falls under the ORF class, with uncertain function. V dropped 0 bases and J dropped 3 bases, with 7 bases sitting between them. The CDR3 totals 13 residues. CDR3 DNA sequence: TGTGCCAGAAGCTTGGGTCAGAACTACGAGCAGTACTTC. The encoded protein is CARSLGQNYEQYF.

As for this clone: Other DNA sequences in this specimen translate into the identical CDR3. V and J are TRBV7-3 and TRBJ2-7, with unresolved D. This CDR3 contains 14 residues. V was shortened by 2 bases and J by 0 bases, with 8 bases between the two germline ends. From germline, CDR1 is SGHTA and CDR2 FQGTGA. CDR3 in amino acids: CASSLSGGSYEQYF. CDR3 bases: TGTGCCAGCAGCTTATCGGGCGGCTCCTACGAGCAGTACTTC.

The J gene is TRBJ2-2, the V gene TRBV11-2; 8 nucleotides align to TRBD2. CDR1 is SGHAT and CDR2 is FQNNGV in the germline V gene. The CDR3 covers 16 residues. V was clipped by 5 bases and J by 2 bases; unmatched bases: 7. In DNA form, the CDR3 reads TGTGCCAGCAGCCTCAGGACTAGCCCCAACACCGGGGAGCTGTTTTTT. It specifies CASSLRTSPNTGELFF.

The chain recombines TRBV2 with TRBJ2-1; 11 bases fit TRBD2. The V segment lost 6 bases and the J segment 9 bases; nucleotides outside the gene matches: 10. CDR3 length equals 15 residues. The germline gives CDR1 SNHLY, CDR2 FYNNEI. The CDR3 DNA is TGTGCCAGCAGGAAGGGACTAGCGGAGGGGCGTGAGCAGTTCTTC. It is translated as CASRKGLAEGREQFF.

The V call is TRBV28, the J call TRBJ1-1, with D possibly matching TRBD1 (6 bases). This CDR3 has 13 residues. V was shortened by 7 bases and J by 4 bases, with 13 bases between the two germline ends. Germline CDR1 MDHEN, CDR2 SYDVKM. CDR3 in DNA: TGTGCCAGCACCTCGGGGGGCGTCACTGAAGCTTTCTTT. Protein: CASTSGGVTEAFF.

This rearrangement joins TRBV7-2 to TRBJ1-5; D is uncertain. This CDR3 is 13 amino acids long. Trimming took 5 bases from V and 2 from J, leaving 7 bases between them. The germline V gene has CDR1 SGHTA and CDR2 FQGNSA. CDR3 coding DNA: TGTGCCAGCAGCCAAATGGGCAATCAGCCCCAGCATTTT. Translation gives CASSQMGNQPQHF.

The V call is TRBV7-6, the J call TRBJ2-5; 9 nucleotides line up with TRBD2. CDR1 SGHVS and CDR2 FNYEAQ come from the germline V gene. The CDR3 consists of 15 residues. Trimming took 7 bases from V and 5 from J; bases not matched to a gene: 11. The CDR3 spells CASKAGGLQGETQYF. DNA for the CDR3: TGTGCCAGCAAAGCGGGAGGCCTTCAGGGGGAGACCCAGTACTTC.

The rearrangement joins TRBV7-3 to TRBJ2-3; 7 positions agree with TRBD2. The CDR3 is made up of 16 amino acids. The ends lost 1 base at V and 5 bases at J; junction bases unmatched: 9. CDR1 SGHTA and CDR2 FQGTGA come from the germline V gene. The CDR3 here is CASSLMSSGTGDTQYF. CDR3 nucleotide sequence: TGTGCCAGCAGCTTAATGTCTAGCGGCACCGGAGATACGCAGTATTTT.

The chain couples TRBV13 to TRBJ2-7, with D possibly being TRBD2 (6 bases). Deletions cut 0 bases from V and 3 bases from J, with 9 bases between. Germline V gene sequence: CDR1 PRHDT, CDR2 FYEKMQ (reference sequence). CDR3 length equals 14 residues. CDR3 residues: CASSLGRRGYEQYF. In DNA, the CDR3 is TGTGCCAGCAGCTTAGGTCGGAGGGGCTACGAGCAGTACTTC. Full variable domain (outside the CDR3, taken from reference TRBV13 and TRBJ2-7): AAGVIQSPRHLIKEKRETATLKCYPIPRHDTVYWYQQGPGQDPQFLISFYEKMQSDKGSIPDRFSAQQFSDYHSELNMSSLELGDSALYFCASSLGRRGYEQYFGPGTRLTVT.

This chain links TRBV15 with TRBJ1-3; the D is unclear. This CDR3 comprises 16 residues. Germline V lookup: CDR1 LNHNV, CDR2 YYDKDF (reference sequence). V gave up 1 base and J gave up 0 bases, with 10 bases separating them. CDR3 region: CATSRAPEISGNTIYF. CDR3 nucleotides: TGTGCCACCAGCAGAGCCCCGGAAATCTCTGGAAACACCATATATTTT.

The V call is TRBV11-2, the J call TRBJ2-7; no reliable D call. V was clipped by 2 bases and J by 6 bases, with 8 bases between them. This CDR3 contains 12 residues. Germline V gene sequence: CDR1 SGHAT, CDR2 FQNNGV. CDR3 residues: CASSLSYPEQYF. CDR3 in DNA: TGTGCCAGCAGCTTATCCTACCCCGAGCAGTACTTC.